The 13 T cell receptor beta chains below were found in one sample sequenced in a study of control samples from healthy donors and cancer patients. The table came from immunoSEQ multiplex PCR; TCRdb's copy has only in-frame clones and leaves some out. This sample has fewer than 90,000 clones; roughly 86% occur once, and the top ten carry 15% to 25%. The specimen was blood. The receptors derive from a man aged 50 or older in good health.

CDR3 coding DNA: TGCGCCAGCAGCTTGGGGGCGGCGAACACCGGGGAGCTGTTTTTT. Translating gives CASSLGAANTGELFF. The rearrangement joins TRBV5-1 to TRBJ2-2; D unresolved. The CDR3 is 15 amino acids. From germline, CDR1 is SGHRS and CDR2 YFSETQ. V dropped 0 bases and J dropped 0 bases, with 6 bases sitting between them.

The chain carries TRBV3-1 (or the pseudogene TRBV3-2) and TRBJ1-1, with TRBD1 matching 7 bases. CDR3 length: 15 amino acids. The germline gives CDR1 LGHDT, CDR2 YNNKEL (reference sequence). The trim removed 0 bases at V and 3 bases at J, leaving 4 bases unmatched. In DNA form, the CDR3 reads TGTGCCAGCAGCCAAGACAGGGGGGTTCACACTGAAGCTTTCTTT. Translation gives CASSQDRGVHTEAFF.

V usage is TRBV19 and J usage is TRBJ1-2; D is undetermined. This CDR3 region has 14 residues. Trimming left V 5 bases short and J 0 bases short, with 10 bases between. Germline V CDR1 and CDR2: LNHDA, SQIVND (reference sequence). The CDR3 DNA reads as TGTGCCAGTAGTGTGCGGTCGTCTAACTATGGCTACACCTTC. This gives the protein CASSVRSSNYGYTF.

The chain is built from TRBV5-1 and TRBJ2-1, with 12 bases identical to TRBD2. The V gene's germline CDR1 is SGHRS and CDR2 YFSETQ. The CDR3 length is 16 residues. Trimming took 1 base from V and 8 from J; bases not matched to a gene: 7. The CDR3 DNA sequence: TGCGCCAGCAGCTTGAGGCTAGCGGGAGGGTACGATGAGCAGTTCTTC. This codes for CASSLRLAGGYDEQFF.

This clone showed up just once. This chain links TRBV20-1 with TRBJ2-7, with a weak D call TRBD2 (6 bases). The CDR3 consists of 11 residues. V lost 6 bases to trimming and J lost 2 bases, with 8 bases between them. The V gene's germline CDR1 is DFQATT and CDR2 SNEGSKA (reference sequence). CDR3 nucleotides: TGCAGTGCGGGGACTCCCTACGAGCAGTACTTC. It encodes CSAGTPYEQYF.

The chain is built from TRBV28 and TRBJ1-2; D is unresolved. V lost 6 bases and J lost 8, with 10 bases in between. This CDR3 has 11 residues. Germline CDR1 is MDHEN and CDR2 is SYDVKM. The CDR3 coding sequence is TGTGCCAGCAGCCGGACCTTGGGCTACACCTTC. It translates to CASSRTLGYTF.

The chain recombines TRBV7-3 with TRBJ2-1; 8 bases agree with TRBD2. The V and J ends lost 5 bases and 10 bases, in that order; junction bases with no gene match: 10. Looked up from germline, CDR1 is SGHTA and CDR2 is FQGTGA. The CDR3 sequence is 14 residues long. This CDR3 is CASSPLSRGDEQFF. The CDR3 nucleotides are TGTGCCAGCAGCCCCCTCTCGCGGGGGGACGAGCAGTTCTTC.

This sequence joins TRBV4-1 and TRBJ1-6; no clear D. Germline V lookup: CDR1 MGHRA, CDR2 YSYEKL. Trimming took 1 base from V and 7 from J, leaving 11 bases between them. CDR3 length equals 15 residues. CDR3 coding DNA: TGCGCCAGCAGCCAAGTAATCCGTAAGAATTCACCCCTCCACTTT. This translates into CASSQVIRKNSPLHF.

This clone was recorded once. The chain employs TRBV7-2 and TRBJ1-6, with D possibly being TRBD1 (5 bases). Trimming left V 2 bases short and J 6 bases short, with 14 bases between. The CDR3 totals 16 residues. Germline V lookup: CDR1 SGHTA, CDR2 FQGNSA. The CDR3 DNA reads TGTGCCAGCAGCTTAAGGGGCGGACGATTTAATTCACCCCTCCACTTT. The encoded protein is CASSLRGGRFNSPLHF.

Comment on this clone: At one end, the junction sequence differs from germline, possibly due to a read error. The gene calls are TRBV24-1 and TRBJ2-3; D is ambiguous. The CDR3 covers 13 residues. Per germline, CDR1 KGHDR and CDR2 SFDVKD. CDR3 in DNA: TGTGCCCCCAGGTATTGGAGCACAGATACGCAGTATTTT. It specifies CAPRYWSTDTQYF.

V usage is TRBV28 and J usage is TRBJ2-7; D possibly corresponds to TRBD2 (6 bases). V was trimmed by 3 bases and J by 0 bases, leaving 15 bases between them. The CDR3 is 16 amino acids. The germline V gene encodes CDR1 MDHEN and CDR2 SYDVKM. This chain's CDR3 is CASSFGLAFLSYEQYF. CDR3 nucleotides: TGTGCCAGCAGTTTTGGGCTAGCGTTCCTCTCCTACGAGCAGTACTTC.

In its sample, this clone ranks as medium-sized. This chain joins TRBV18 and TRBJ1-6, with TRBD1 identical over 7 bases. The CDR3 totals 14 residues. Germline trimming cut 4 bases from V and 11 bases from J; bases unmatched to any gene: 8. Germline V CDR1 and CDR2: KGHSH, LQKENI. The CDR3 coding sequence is TGTGCCAGCTCACGCGGTCAGGGGGAAGCACCCCTCCACTTT. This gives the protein CASSRGQGEAPLHF.

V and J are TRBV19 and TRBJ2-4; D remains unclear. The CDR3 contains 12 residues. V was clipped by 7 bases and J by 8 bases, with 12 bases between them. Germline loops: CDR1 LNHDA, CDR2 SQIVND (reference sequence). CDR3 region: CASTSSGHIQYF. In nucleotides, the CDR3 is TGTGCCAGTACTTCTTCAGGACACATTCAGTACTTC. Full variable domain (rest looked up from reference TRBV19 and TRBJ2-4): DGGITQSPKYLFRKEGQNVTLSCEQNLNHDAMYWYRQDPGQGLRLIYYSQIVNDFQKGDIAEGYSVSREKKESFPLTVTSAQKNPTAFYLCASTSSGHIQYFGAGTRLSVL.